Following are 31 T cell receptor beta chains from one sample sequenced in a study of Ad26.COV2.S vaccination and SARS-CoV-2 variants. The treatment is: around 19 received Ad26.COV2.S at low or high dose, single or two shots; five or six received placebo; per-sample allocation not given. Specimen acquisition occurred on day 63 following the initial vaccine or placebo injection. Produced via immunoSEQ multiplex PCR; TCRdb's table is partial and in-frame only. The sample has about 350,000 clones, roughly 91% seen once. The material was peripheral blood, obtained in a trial of Ad26.COV2.S vaccine versus placebo. These receptors were obtained from a person aged 18-65 years who received the Ad26.COV2.S COVID-19 vaccine or a placebo.

The gene calls are TRBV9 and TRBJ2-7, with D unclear. Germline values: CDR1 SGDLS, CDR2 YYNGEE. This CDR3 is 15 amino acids long. V lost 0 bases to trimming and J lost 3 bases, with 13 bases between them. The CDR3 spells CASSVGVSRRYEQYF. CDR3 in DNA: TGTGCCAGCAGCGTAGGTGTCTCAAGGCGCTACGAGCAGTACTTC.

This clone was counted a few times. V is TRBV7-9 and J is TRBJ2-1, with 7 bases that match TRBD1. The junction had 7 bases not matched to a gene; V was cut back by 1 base and J by 4 bases. The CDR3 covers 16 residues. Germline CDR1 reads SEHNR; CDR2 reads FQNEAQ (reference sequence). The CDR3 DNA follows: TGTGCCAGCAGCTTAGGACAGGGCGTCTTTTACAATGAGCAGTTCTTC. Amino acids: CASSLGQGVFYNEQFF.

This chain connects TRBV5-6 to TRBJ2-2; D gene uncertain. Germline CDR1 and CDR2: SGHDT and YYEEEE. This CDR3 is built from 12 residues. V dropped 3 bases and J dropped 5 bases, with 5 bases sitting between them. In DNA, the CDR3 is TGTGCCAGCAGCTACGGGACCGGGGAGCTGTTTTTT. Amino acids: CASSYGTGELFF.

This clone was seen only once. The identical CDR3 is also encoded by other nucleotide sequences in the sample. The DNA of the CDR3 is TGTGCCAGTAGTATAATGGGGAACACTGAAGCTTTCTTT. Its protein is CASSIMGNTEAFF. J is TRBJ1-1 and V is TRBV19; D unclear. CDR1 and CDR2 from the germline V gene are LNHDA and SQIVND (reference sequence). V lost 2 bases to trimming and J lost 1 base, with 5 bases between them. The CDR3 totals 13 residues.

V and J are TRBV5-1 and TRBJ2-5; D perhaps matches TRBD1 (6 bases). V was shortened by 3 bases and J by 0 bases, with 30 bases between the two germline ends. Germline loops: CDR1 SGHRS, CDR2 YFSETQ. The CDR3 is 21 residues long. The CDR3 DNA reads as TGCGCCAGCAGCTCGTGGACAGCTGGCCGATCACGTTTGAGGAACCAAGAGACCCAGTACTTC. This translates into CASSSWTAGRSRLRNQETQYF.

V usage is TRBV30 and J usage is TRBJ1-1, with D unclear. This CDR3 comprises 13 residues. Trimming left V 4 bases short and J 8 bases short, with 17 bases between. The V gene's germline CDR1 is GTSNPN and CDR2 SVGIG (reference sequence). The DNA for the CDR3 is TGTGCCTGGACCACCCGGGGAGGGATCGAAGCTTTCTTT. As protein: CAWTTRGGIEAFF.

V is TRBV3-1 (or the pseudogene TRBV3-2) and J is TRBJ2-1; 7 bases map to TRBD1. Trimming at V came to 1 base and at J to 10 bases, leaving 4 bases not matched to a gene. The CDR3 runs 13 residues. From germline, CDR1 is LGHDT and CDR2 YNNKEL (reference sequence). CDR3: CASSQGRTGEQFF. CDR3 bases: TGTGCCAGCAGCCAAGGGAGGACAGGCGAGCAGTTCTTC.

This clone showed up just once. This chain links TRBV5-1 with TRBJ2-7, with D unresolved. The CDR3 is 14 residues long. Trimming removed 2 bases from V and 4 bases from J, with 13 bases in between. Germline CDR1 reads SGHRS; CDR2 reads YFSETQ. The CDR3 DNA reads TGCGCCAGCAGCTTCGGGCCTAGTCAGTACGAGCAGTACTTC. Translating it yields CASSFGPSQYEQYF.

This chain connects TRBV11-2 to TRBJ2-1; D possibly corresponds to TRBD1 (6 bases). The CDR3 is 13 amino acids. Germline values: CDR1 SGHAT, CDR2 FQNNGV. V lost 4 bases to trimming and J lost 10 bases, with 14 bases between them. This CDR3 reads CASSSDGQSEQFF. The DNA of the CDR3 is TGTGCCAGCAGCTCGGATGGACAGTCAGAGCAGTTCTTC.

The V gene is TRBV25-1, the J gene TRBJ1-2, with D possibly TRBD1 on 6 matching bases. The CDR3 consists of 14 residues. V was shortened by 2 bases and J by 8 bases, with 15 bases between the two germline ends. Germline CDR1 reads MGHDK; CDR2 reads SYGVNS. The DNA for the CDR3 is TGTGCCAGCAGTGAAATACAGGGACTGGGGGGCTACACCTTC. Translation: CASSEIQGLGGYTF.

This chain connects TRBV27 to TRBJ2-2; TRBD2 matches at 10 bases. This CDR3 is 19 amino acids long. CDR1 is MNHEY, CDR2 SMNVEV, per germline (reference sequence). Trimming removed 0 bases from V and 5 bases from J; junction bases left unmatched: 12. CDR3 DNA sequence: TGTGCCAGCAGTTTATCGGTTTTGCTAGCGGGAGTAGGTACCGGGGAGCTGTTTTTT. Amino acid sequence: CASSLSVLLAGVGTGELFF.

The rearrangement links TRBV29-1 to TRBJ2-3, with 7 bases fitting TRBD2. J gave up 5 bases and V 4 bases, and 12 bases lay outside the gene matches. Germline CDR1 is SQVTM and CDR2 is ANQGSEA. The CDR3 contains 15 residues. The CDR3 sequence: CSVGMGGSEKDTQYF. The CDR3 nucleotides are TGCAGCGTTGGCATGGGCGGGAGTGAAAAAGATACGCAGTATTTT.

The chain joins TRBV29-1 to TRBJ2-3, with 10 bases that match TRBD1. After removal of 6 bases from V and 4 bases from J, the junction contained 10 bases not matched to a gene. Germline loops: CDR1 SQVTM, CDR2 ANQGSEA. This CDR3 spans 15 amino acids. Here the CDR3 reads CSVNRGQGESDTQYF. CDR3 bases: TGCAGCGTAAACCGAGGACAGGGGGAGTCAGATACGCAGTATTTT.

The rearrangement joins TRBV24-1 to TRBJ2-1; no definite D call. Deletions cut 4 bases from V and 2 bases from J, with 11 bases between. The length of the CDR3 is 15 residues. The germline V gene encodes CDR1 KGHDR and CDR2 SFDVKD. The DNA of the CDR3 is TGTGCCACCAGTGACGACCCCGCTACCTACAATGAGCAGTTCTTC. It codes for CATSDDPATYNEQFF.

The V gene is TRBV27, the J gene TRBJ2-7; no clear D. Germline loops: CDR1 MNHEY, CDR2 SMNVEV (reference sequence). The CDR3 is 13 residues long. Between the trimmed V and J ends, which lost 6 bases and 3 bases, there was a span of 12 bases. As DNA, the CDR3 is TGTGCCAGCAGCCGAACAGAATACTACGAGCAGTACTTC. The encoded protein is CASSRTEYYEQYF.

The chain has TRBV4-2 and TRBJ2-7; 7 positions match TRBD1. Per germline, CDR1 LGHNA and CDR2 YNFKEQ. The CDR3 runs to 15 residues. V lost 3 bases and J lost 0; bases outside the gene matches: 5. The CDR3 nucleotides read TGTGCCAGCAGCCATCAAGGGGACAGCTCCTACGAGCAGTACTTC. It encodes CASSHQGDSSYEQYF.

The chain recombines TRBV19 with TRBJ2-7, with a weak D call TRBD2 (6 bases). CDR3 length: 14 residues. CDR1 and CDR2 from the germline V gene are LNHDA and SQIVND (reference sequence). V was pared by 4 bases and J by 5 bases, with 15 bases between. This chain's CDR3 is CASSTRDSLHEQYF. Here the CDR3 DNA reads TGTGCCAGTAGTACTCGGGACTCCCTTCACGAGCAGTACTTC.

The chain carries TRBV9 and TRBJ2-1; D is unclear. CDR1 is SGDLS and CDR2 is YYNGEE in the germline V gene. V lost 0 bases to trimming and J lost 0 bases, with 13 bases between them. The CDR3 extends over 17 amino acids. The CDR3 DNA follows: TGTGCCAGCAGCGTAGACGGTAGCTCCAGCTCCTACAATGAGCAGTTCTTC. Its translation: CASSVDGSSSSYNEQFF.

This chain uses TRBV18 with TRBJ2-3; no clear D. The CDR3 sequence is 14 residues long. From germline, CDR1 is KGHSH and CDR2 LQKENI. Between the trimmed V and J ends, which lost 6 bases and 0 bases, there was a span of 10 bases. The CDR3 loop is CASSPTPSTDTQYF. The CDR3 bases are TGTGCCAGCTCCCCCACTCCTAGCACAGATACGCAGTATTTT.

The sample holds a few counts of this clone. V gene TRBV28 combines with J gene TRBJ1-5; D is ambiguous. The CDR3 spans 13 residues. Germline assignment: CDR1 MDHEN and CDR2 SYDVKM. Trimming left V 3 bases short and J 7 bases short, with 10 bases between. CDR3 in amino acids: CASSLVLTQPQHF. The CDR3 nucleotides read TGTGCCAGCAGTTTGGTCTTGACACAGCCCCAGCATTTT.

The chain carries TRBV4-2 and TRBJ1-4; 9 bases match TRBD1. Germline V gene sequence: CDR1 LGHNA, CDR2 YNFKEQ. This CDR3 is 15 amino acids long. J was trimmed by 8 bases and V by 3 bases; bases with no gene match: 7. CDR3 residues: CASSQAGTGREKLFF. CDR3 DNA: TGTGCCAGCAGCCAGGCCGGGACAGGGAGGGAAAAACTGTTTTTT.

V and J are TRBV29-1 and TRBJ2-1, with TRBD1 matching over 7 bases. CDR3 length: 14 residues. With V trimmed by 6 bases and J by 4 bases, 9 bases remained unmatched. The germline V gene encodes CDR1 SQVTM and CDR2 ANQGSEA. The CDR3 region is CSVSQGPGYNEQFF. CDR3 bases: TGCAGCGTCTCACAGGGGCCGGGTTACAATGAGCAGTTCTTC.

The chain has TRBV7-8 and TRBJ1-4, with 7 bases that match TRBD1. Germline trimming cut 0 bases from V and 7 bases from J; bases unmatched to any gene: 8. This CDR3 is built from 16 residues. Germline values: CDR1 SGHVS, CDR2 FQNEAQ. The chain's CDR3 is CASSLAVSGGVEKLFF. The CDR3 region has the DNA TGTGCCAGCAGCTTAGCGGTTTCAGGGGGAGTTGAAAAACTGTTTTTT. The entire variable domain, with the rest obtained from reference TRBV7-8 and TRBJ1-4, is as follows: GAGVSQSPRYKVAKRGQDVALRCDPISGHVSLFWYQQALGQGPEFLTYFQNEAQLDKSGLPSDRFFAERPEGSVSTLKIQRTQQEDSAVYLCASSLAVSGGVEKLFFGSGTQLSVL.

This clone was counted only a few times. The rearrangement joins TRBV5-4 to TRBJ2-2; 9 bases agree with TRBD2. Germline values: CDR1 SGHNT, CDR2 YYREEE (reference sequence). The CDR3 contains 16 residues. The V gene end was trimmed by 0 bases and the J gene end by 0 bases; junction bases not matched to a gene: 0. Here the CDR3 DNA reads TGTGCCAGCAGCTTGGGACTAGCGGCGAACACCGGGGAGCTGTTTTTT. Its protein product is CASSLGLAANTGELFF. The whole variable domain, filled in from reference TRBV5-4 and TRBJ2-2, reads ETGVTQSPTHLIKTRGQQVTLRCSSQSGHNTVSWYQQALGQGPQFIFQYYREEENGRGNFPPRFSGLQFPNYSSELNVNALELDDSALYLCASSLGLAANTGELFFGEGSRLTVL.

The V and J genes are TRBV7-2 and TRBJ1-5; D gene unclear. This CDR3 has 15 residues. Trimming shortened V by 4 bases and J by 0 bases, and 10 bases separated the two germline ends. The germline gives CDR1 SGHTA, CDR2 FQGNSA. The CDR3 nucleotides are TGTGCCAGCAGCTCCCGTGGCGCTAGCAATCAGCCCCAGCATTTT. It is translated as CASSSRGASNQPQHF.

In its sample, this clone was seen once. The rearrangement links TRBV7-9 to TRBJ2-1, with TRBD2 as a possible D gene (5 bases). The CDR3 is 17 residues long. V dropped 1 base and J dropped 1 base, with 14 bases sitting between them. In germline, CDR1 is SEHNR, CDR2 FQNEAQ (reference sequence). This CDR3 reads CASSLGIIRDSYNEQFF. The CDR3 DNA sequence: TGTGCCAGCAGCTTAGGGATTATTCGGGATTCCTACAATGAGCAGTTCTTC. The full variable domain, its missing parts supplied by reference TRBV7-9 and TRBJ2-1, is DTGVSQNPRHKITKRGQNVTFRCDPISEHNRLYWYRQTLGQGPEFLTYFQNEAQLEKSRLLSDRFSAERPKGSFSTLEIQRTEQGDSAMYLCASSLGIIRDSYNEQFFGPGTRLTVL.

The chain combines TRBV6-5 with TRBJ2-5, with D tentatively TRBD1 or TRBD2 (5 bases each). V shed 6 bases and J shed 1 base, with 15 bases lying between them. The CDR3 extends over 15 amino acids. Germline assignment: CDR1 MNHEY and CDR2 SVGAGI. The CDR3: CASSLQGTSQETQYF. The CDR3 DNA sequence: TGTGCCAGCAGCCTTCAAGGGACCAGCCAAGAGACCCAGTACTTC.

This sequence joins TRBV27 and TRBJ2-3, with 9 nucleotides matching TRBD1. CDR3 length: 16 amino acids. V shed 7 bases, J shed 8 bases, and the junction held 16 bases outside the gene matches. Germline V lookup: CDR1 MNHEY, CDR2 SMNVEV (reference sequence). The CDR3: CASKYSGTGNLGTQYF. The CDR3 bases are TGTGCCAGCAAATACTCCGGGACAGGGAATTTAGGTACGCAGTATTTT.

The CDR3 sequence is CASSRTGNSVDYGYTF. DNA for the CDR3: TGTGCCAGCAGTCGCACAGGGAATTCAGTGGACTATGGCTACACCTTC. The chain carries TRBV6-2 or TRBV6-3 and TRBJ1-2; D is possibly TRBD1 (6 bases). V was clipped by 5 bases and J by 3 bases, with 19 bases between them. The germline V gene encodes CDR1 MNHEY and CDR2 SVGEGT. The CDR3 sequence is 16 residues long.

This clone was found a few times. This chain uses TRBV9 with TRBJ2-1; the D is unclear. V shed 3 bases and J shed 5 bases, with 9 bases lying between them. CDR3 length: 13 residues. Germline V lookup: CDR1 SGDLS, CDR2 YYNGEE. The CDR3 coding sequence is TGTGCCAGCAGCGCGGTCCACAACAATGAGCAGTTCTTC. It yields the protein CASSAVHNNEQFF.

This chain links TRBV30 with TRBJ1-1; D perhaps matches TRBD1 (5 bases). The germline V and J ends were trimmed by 0 bases and 5 bases, with 10 bases remaining between them. Germline V gene sequence: CDR1 GTSNPN, CDR2 SVGIG (reference sequence). This CDR3 comprises 13 residues. In nucleotides, the CDR3 is TGTGCCTGGAGTGTAGGGGATGGGACTGAAGCTTTCTTT. Amino acids: CAWSVGDGTEAFF.